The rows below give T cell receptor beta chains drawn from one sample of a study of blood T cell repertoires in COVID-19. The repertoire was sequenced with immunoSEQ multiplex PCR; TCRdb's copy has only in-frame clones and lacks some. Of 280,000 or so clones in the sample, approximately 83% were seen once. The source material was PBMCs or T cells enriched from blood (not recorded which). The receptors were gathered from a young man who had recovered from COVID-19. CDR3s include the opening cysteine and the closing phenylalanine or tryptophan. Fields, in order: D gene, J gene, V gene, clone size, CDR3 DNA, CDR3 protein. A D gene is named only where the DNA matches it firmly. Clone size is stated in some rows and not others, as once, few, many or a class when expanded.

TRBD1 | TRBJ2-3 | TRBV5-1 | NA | TGCGCCAGCAGCCAGGGCACAGGGGTGATCGATACGCAGTATTTT | CASSQGTGVIDTQYF
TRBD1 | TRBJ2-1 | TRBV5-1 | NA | TGCGCCAGCAGCCTCCCGGGACAGGGAAGTGAGCAGTTCTTC | CASSLPGQGSEQFF
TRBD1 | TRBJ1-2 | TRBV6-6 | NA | TGTGCCAGCAGCCCCAGACGACAGGGGGTTAACTATGGCTACACCTTC | CASSPRRQGVNYGYTF
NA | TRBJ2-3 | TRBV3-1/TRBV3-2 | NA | TGTGCCAGCAGCCAGGGCGACCGGTTCACAGATACGCAGTATTTT | CASSQGDRFTDTQYF
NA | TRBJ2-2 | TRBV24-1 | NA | TGTGCCACCAGTTCGACAAACACGAACACCGGGGAGCTGTTTTTT | CATSSTNTNTGELFF
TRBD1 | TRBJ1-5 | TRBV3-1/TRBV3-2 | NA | TGTGCCAGCAGCCAAGATACAGGGGGCAATCAGCCCCAGCATTTT | CASSQDTGGNQPQHF
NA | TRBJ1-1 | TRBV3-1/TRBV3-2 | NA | TGTGCCAGCAGCCGAGGAGTGAACACTGAAGCTTTCTTT | CASSRGVNTEAFF
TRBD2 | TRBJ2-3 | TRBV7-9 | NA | TGTGCCAGCAGCTTAGCAGGGACTAGCAAGAGGGGGTCATATACGCAGTATTTT | CASSLAGTSKRGSYTQYF
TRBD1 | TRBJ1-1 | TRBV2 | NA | TGTGCCAGCAGTTCAGGGGGCGCGGGGACTGAAGCTTTCTTT | CASSSGGAGTEAFF
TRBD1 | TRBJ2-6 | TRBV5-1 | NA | TGCGCCAGCAGCTTGATTCCAGGGGGTGCTGGGGCCAACGTCCTGACTTTC | CASSLIPGGAGANVLTF
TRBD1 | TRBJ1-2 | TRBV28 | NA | TGTGCCAGCAGGCCGACAGGGAAGGGCTACACCTTC | CASRPTGKGYTF
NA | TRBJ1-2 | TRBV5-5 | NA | TGTGCCAGCAGCTCTACAGGGACGAACTATGGCTACACCTTC | CASSSTGTNYGYTF
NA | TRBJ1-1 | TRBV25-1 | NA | TGTGCCAGCAGTGAATGCGGCTACCTGAGAGCTTTCTTT | CASSECGYLRAFF
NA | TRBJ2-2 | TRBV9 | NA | TGTGCCAGCAGCGTAGATGGGAGGACCGGGGAGCTGTTTTTT | CASSVDGRTGELFF
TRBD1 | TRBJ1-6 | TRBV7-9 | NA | TGTGCCAGCAGCTTCAGGGGGAAATCCTATAATTCACCCCTCCACTTT | CASSFRGKSYNSPLHF
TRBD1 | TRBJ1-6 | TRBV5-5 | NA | TGTGCCAGCAGCTTGGGACAGGGGGATTCACCCCTCCACTTT | CASSLGQGDSPLHF
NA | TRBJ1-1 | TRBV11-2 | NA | TGTGCCAGCAGCTTCTACCCAGGGGACATGAACACTGAAGCTTTCTTT | CASSFYPGDMNTEAFF
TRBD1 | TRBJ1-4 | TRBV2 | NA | TGTGCCAGCAGACGAACAGGGGGAGGAGGTGAAAAACTGTTTTTT | CASRRTGGGGEKLFF
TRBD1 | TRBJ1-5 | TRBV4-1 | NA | TGCGCCAGCAGCCAGGGGGACAGGGAGAATCAGCCCCAGCATTTT | CASSQGDRENQPQHF
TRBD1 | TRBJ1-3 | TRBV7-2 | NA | TGTGCCAGCAGGCAAGGGACAGCCTCTGGAAACACCATATATTTT | CASRQGTASGNTIYF
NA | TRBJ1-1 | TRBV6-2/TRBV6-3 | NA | TGTGCCAGCAGCCGTACTTACACTGAAGCTTTCTTT | CASSRTYTEAFF
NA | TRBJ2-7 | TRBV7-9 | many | TGTGCCAGCAGAGGGGTCCACTACGAGCAGTACTTC | CASRGVHYEQYF
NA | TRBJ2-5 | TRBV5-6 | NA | TGTGCCAGCAGCTTGTCTAAGCGGGGGGACAGGGAGACCCAGTACTTC | CASSLSKRGDRETQYF
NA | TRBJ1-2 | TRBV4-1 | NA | TGCGCCAGCAGCCAAGCCGGACTCCCGGCGACCGGCCGGGATAACTATGGCTACACCTTC | CASSQAGLPATGRDNYGYTF
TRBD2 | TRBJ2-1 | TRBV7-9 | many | TGTGCCAGCAGCTTACTTGGCAGCGGGGGCCACAATGAGCAGTTCTTC | CASSLLGSGGHNEQFF
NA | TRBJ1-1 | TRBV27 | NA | TGTGCCAGCAGTTTTGGACAAGGGAACACTGAAGCTTTCTTT | CASSFGQGNTEAFF
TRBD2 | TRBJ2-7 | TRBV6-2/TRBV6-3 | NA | TGTGCCAGCAGCACGGGACTAGCGGGCGTCTACGAGCAGTACTTC | CASSTGLAGVYEQYF
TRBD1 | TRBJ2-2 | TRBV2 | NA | TGTGCCGCCCCCGGCCGGGACAGAGGGACCGGGGAGCTGTTTTTT | CAAPGRDRGTGELFF
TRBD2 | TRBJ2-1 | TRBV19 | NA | TGTGCCAGTAAGGAGCGGGGGGCCTACAATGAGCAGTTCTTC | CASKERGAYNEQFF
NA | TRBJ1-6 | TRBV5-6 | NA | TGTGCCAGCAGCTTAAGAAGCCCGAATTCACCCCTCCACTTT | CASSLRSPNSPLHF
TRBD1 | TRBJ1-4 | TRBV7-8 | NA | TGTGCCAGCAGCCAGGACAGGGGGGCCCTGTTCGGGAATGAAAAACTGTTTTTT | CASSQDRGALFGNEKLFF
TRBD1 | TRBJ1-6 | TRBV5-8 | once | TGTGCCAGCAGCTTGGGAGGGGGCACTCATTCACCCCTCCACTTT | CASSLGGGTHSPLHF
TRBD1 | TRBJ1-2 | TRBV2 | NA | TGTGCCAGCAGGCAGGGGGGTGCGAGAGGCTACACCTTC | CASRQGGARGYTF
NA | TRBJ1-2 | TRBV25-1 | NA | TGTGCCAGCAGTCCCCAAGAGGGGGTGGTTGGCTACACCTTC | CASSPQEGVVGYTF
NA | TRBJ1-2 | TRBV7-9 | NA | TGTGCCAGCAGCTTAGAAGGAGGGTATGGAGATGGCTACACCTTC | CASSLEGGYGDGYTF
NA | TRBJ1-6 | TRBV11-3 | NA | TGTGCCAGCAGCTTAGAGGGGGCAAATTCACCCCTCCACTTT | CASSLEGANSPLHF
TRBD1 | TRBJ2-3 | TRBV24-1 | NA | TGTGCCACCAGTTCAGCTACTGGGGACAGTCTCACAGATACGCAGTATTTT | CATSSATGDSLTDTQYF
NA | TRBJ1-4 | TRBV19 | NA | TGTGCCAGTAGTTCCACCCCTACGCGGGAAAAACTGTTTTTT | CASSSTPTREKLFF
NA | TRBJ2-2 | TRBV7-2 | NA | TGTGCCAGCCCGTCCTACAGGGAAACGAACACCGGGGAGCTGTTTTTT | CASPSYRETNTGELFF
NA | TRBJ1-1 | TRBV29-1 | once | TGCAGCGTTGAAGATCTGAGGGTAGGGAACACTGAAGCTTTCTTT | CSVEDLRVGNTEAFF
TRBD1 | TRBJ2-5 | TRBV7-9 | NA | TGTGCCAGCAGCCCGATTAACCAGGGGGCGCTCGGAGAGACCCAGTACTTC | CASSPINQGALGETQYF
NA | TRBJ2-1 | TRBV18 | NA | TGTGCCAGCTCACCGTCCGAGACTGGGTCCTACAATGAGCAGTTCTTC | CASSPSETGSYNEQFF
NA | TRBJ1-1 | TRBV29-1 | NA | TGCAGCGCCCGAGGGCCGCGGGCGTTTAACCCTGAAGCTTTCTTT | CSARGPRAFNPEAFF
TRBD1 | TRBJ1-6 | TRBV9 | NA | TGTGCCAGCAACGACAGGGAAAATTCACCCCTCCACTTT | CASNDRENSPLHF
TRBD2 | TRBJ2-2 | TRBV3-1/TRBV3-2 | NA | TGTGCCAGCAGCCCACAGCGGGGGGTGGACACCGGGGAGCTGTTTTTT | CASSPQRGVDTGELFF
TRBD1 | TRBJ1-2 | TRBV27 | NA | TGTGCCAGCAGGATGAGGGGACAGGGTTACGGCTACACCTTC | CASRMRGQGYGYTF
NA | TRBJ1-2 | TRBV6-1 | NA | TGTGCCAGCAGTGAATCTATTGGGGGGGGCTACACCTTC | CASSESIGGGYTF
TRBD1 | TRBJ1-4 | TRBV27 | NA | TGTGCCAGCAGGGGACAGGGTCATGCAACTAATGAAAAACTGTTTTTT | CASRGQGHATNEKLFF
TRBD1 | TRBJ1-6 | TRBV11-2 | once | TGTGCCAGCAGGTCGACAGGGAATTCACCCCTCCACTTT | CASRSTGNSPLHF
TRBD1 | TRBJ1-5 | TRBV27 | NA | TGTGCCAGCAGTGGGACAGGGGTTCAGCCCCAGCATTTT | CASSGTGVQPQHF
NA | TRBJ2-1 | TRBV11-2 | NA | TGTGCCAGCAGCTTAATCGGTTACAATGAGCAGTTCTTC | CASSLIGYNEQFF
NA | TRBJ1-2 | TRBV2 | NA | TGTGCCAGCAGTGAATCAGGGAATTATGGCTACACCTTC | CASSESGNYGYTF
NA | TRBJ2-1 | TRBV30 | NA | TGTGCCTGGAGTGTAGGGGCCACGGTGGGTGAGCAGTTCTTC | CAWSVGATVGEQFF
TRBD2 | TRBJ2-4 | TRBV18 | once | TGTGCCAGCTCATCGATGTCTTTAGCGGGGGGGAGTGCGATGACGGTCTTC | CASSSMSLAGGSAMTVF
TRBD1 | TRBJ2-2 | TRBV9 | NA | TGTGCCAGCAGCACCCCGGGACAGGGGGCCGGGGAGCTGTTTTTT | CASSTPGQGAGELFF
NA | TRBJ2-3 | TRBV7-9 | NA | TGTGCCAGCAGCTTAGCTCGGACTAACACAGATACGCAGTATTTT | CASSLARTNTDTQYF
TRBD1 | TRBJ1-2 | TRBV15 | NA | TGTGCCACCAGTTCCAGGGGGGTTAACTATGGCTACACCTTC | CATSSRGVNYGYTF